Included here is one T cell receptor beta chain sequence, with context. Its antigen is currently unknown. The data originate from a study of blood T cells in healthy people across ages. Study-wide results and caveats: Per-million-T-cell TCR beta diversity fell roughly linearly with age.

Germline V gene data show CDR1 as SEHNR and CDR2 as FQNEAQ (reference sequence). Trimming took 5 bases from V and 2 from J; bases not matched to a gene: 12. This CDR3 region has 19 residues. Combining a sample-barcoded 5' primer with a J-beta primer mix, a second PCR ran for roughly 6 to 12 cycles. One entry per CDR3 protein, called by TCRdb with MiXCR from the 5' RACE reads. The data hold roughly 700,000 distinct CDR3 sequences, with about half observed a single time. The source of this sequence is a woman aged 55-69 years in good health. The source material was blood. The chain combines TRBV7-9 with TRBJ2-6; TRBD1 matches 10 bases. CDR3 protein: CASSPLTGGSVAGANVLTF. As DNA, the CDR3 is TGTGCCAGCAGCCCCTTGACAGGGGGCTCGGTCGCTGGGGCCAACGTCCTGACTTTC. The whole variable domain, remainder taken from reference TRBV7-9 and TRBJ2-6, is DTGVSQNPRHKITKRGQNVTFRCDPISEHNRLYWYRQTLGQGPEFLTYFQNEAQLEKSRLLSDRFSAERPKGSFSTLEIQRTEQGDSAMYLCASSPLTGGSVAGANVLTFGAGSRLTVL.